This TCR beta chain was sequenced for a study of cytomegalovirus exposure and HLA in healthy donors (dated by TCRdb to 2017 to 2019). About the full investigation: In an earlier analysis of some 610 of the donors, 276 Gb of sequence data and 90 million to 120 million unique TCR beta sequences from 150 million to 200 million T cells were reported. An early release covering roughly 640 HLA-typed donors comprised about 310 gigabases of sequencing data and tens of millions of unique TCR sequences. The genetic ancestry cluster associated with self-reported Caucasian donors included approximately 85% of the 350 to 500 genotyped donors. The study was designed to test whether signatures of past pathogen exposure could be identified by cataloging public T cell receptors. The study profiled the T cell repertoires of 500 to 800 subjects by immunosequencing and related them to cytomegalovirus serostatus. A separate validation cohort of more than 100 different subjects was used in addition to the roughly 720-subject first cohort. To predict cytomegalovirus infection status, the study brought together high-throughput TCR immunosequencing, statistical association of individual TCRs with disease status, and machine learning. A later analysis re-examined previously published TCR beta repertoires from more than 600 donors and added high-resolution HLA genotyping to investigate patterns of TCR occurrence. In the later analysis, no new phenotypic data were used to find candidate immune exposures; instead, reliance was placed on TCR beta sequences and their occurrence across donors. An earlier analysis of 587 of the donors used high-throughput TCR beta sequencing to judge whether each TCR beta V gene segment behaved as functional or pseudogenic. Donor age, sex, ethnicity and CMV serostatus were collected together with the repertoire data. A later genetic analysis used genome-wide SNP genotypes for about 65% of the 666 donors, treating that subset as a discovery cohort. All discovery cohort repertoires had been generated on a single sequencing platform. Both class I and class II loci were covered by HLA typing, at four-digit resolution. The number of donors typed differed by locus, with 629-630 for A, B, C, DRB1 and DQB1, roughly 520 for DQA1, under 610 for DPA1, and 400 to 490 for DPB1. Roughly five DR-DQ haplotypes were handled as single units for association and clustering, since linkage in the cohort was strong. On average, around 240,000 unique TCR beta nucleotide sequences were sequenced per donor among about 400 genotyped donors of the cohort, with roughly 18% of those sequences being non-productive. Paper-wide results and their limitations: A later analysis found that most CMV-associated TCR beta chains appeared HLA-restricted, with HLA associations seemingly driven largely by CMV exposure. Strong co-occurrence of HLA alleles, especially DR and DQ, made assigning TCR associations to individual alleles difficult. In vitro tests confirmed that a few of the cytomegalovirus-associated TCR beta chains recognize cytomegalovirus antigens. A cluster of highly shared sequence variants was judged likely to represent a technical artifact of the sequencing pipeline. In the study, 150 to 200 TCR beta chains were listed as associated with cytomegalovirus. The classifier was reported to diagnose cytomegalovirus status with high specificity and sensitivity in both the original and validation cohorts. While some public TCRs were present in many individuals, most TCR sequences turned up only very rarely across donors. Compared with the roughly 670-donor mean, donors in an Asian-associated ancestry cluster had fewer N-insertions in productive TCRs, according to a later genetic analysis. In this cohort, only TCR beta chains were sequenced, and detectable features were limited by the absence of alpha or paired-chain data. CMV serostatus was the only immune exposure information available for the cohort. At a false discovery rate of 0.05, a later analysis linked 16,000 or so TCR beta sequences to specific HLA alleles. Presence/absence analyses assumed roughly uniform sequencing depth across donors, an assumption that may not hold. In a later genetic analysis, a missense DCLRE1C variant was associated with V-gene and J-gene trimming of TCR beta chains, and the association was replicated in an independent cohort. In a later analysis, several top co-occurrence clusters were reported to appear linked to parvovirus B19, influenza, CMV and Epstein-Barr virus. HLA typing was unavailable for some donors at each locus, so association tests used only the typed subset. Because the 87-base-pair reads could not distinguish some IMGT-functional V segments, including TRBV6-2 and TRBV6-3, those segments were excluded. According to the authors, the approach could potentially be generalized to other disease states and immunological phenotypes. Linkage disequilibrium might explain the correlated functional status among segregating V segments, but an unknown experimental factor could not be excluded. A later analysis found that TCR association rates varied across HLA loci, with DRB1 alleles showing the most associated TCRs and HLA-C alleles the fewest. An earlier analysis of some 590 of the donors showed that most TCR beta V segments appeared in productive rearrangements either about 87% or about 30% of the time, which broadly matched IMGT annotations. A further reported finding was that TCR beta sequences accurately predicted the HLA-A and HLA-B alleles for most subjects in the first cohort. A later analysis found that HLA-associated TCR beta chains were more clonally expanded and had lower generation probabilities than equally common non-associated chains. Because counts were too low, seventeen rarely observed V segments, including chromosome 9 orphons, were excluded from the earlier analysis of fewer than 650 of the donors.

The library was produced with the immunoSEQ multiplex PCR assay. For the multiplex PCR, a mixture combining 60 forward primers for TCR Vbeta segments and 13 reverse primers for TCR Jbeta segments was used. Amplification of the CDR3 region of rearranged TCR beta genes was performed with a multiplex PCR assay on genomic DNA. The Illumina HiSeq System was used to sequence the amplified TCR beta libraries as 87-base-pair reads. On the authors' methods: A later analysis tallied 80 million to 95 million unique TCR beta chains across the 666 repertoires, and about 12 million of those chains were shared by two or more donors. To remove PCR and sequencing errors, raw reads were error-corrected and collapsed into unique sequences using a nearest-neighbor algorithm that merged closely related sequences. To assign V, D and J gene segments, CDR3 sequences were aligned to IMGT reference sequences. Each retained sequence needed at least a six-nucleotide match to both a V gene segment and a J gene segment. A rearrangement was called productive if the CDR3 had no stop codons and remained in frame with V and J, and every other rearrangement was called non-productive. Following IMGT convention, CDR3 was defined as the stretch from the second conserved V-encoded cysteine up to the conserved J-encoded phenylalanine. In an earlier analysis of more than 550 of the donors, sequences lacking an unambiguous match to a single V gene segment were excluded. An earlier analysis of some 610 of the donors called V segments functional above 56.7% productive rearrangements and segregating when the between-donor standard deviation exceeded 5%. A statistical classification framework was built for diagnosing cytomegalovirus status from the catalog of TCR beta chain sequences. V and J gene assignment, in a later analysis, came from comparing TCR nucleotide sequences with IMGT/GENE-DB human TR gene sequences. In a later analysis, CDR3 sequences and most-parsimonious VDJ recombination scenarios were assigned using the TCRdist pipeline. A later analysis defined each TCR beta chain by its CDR3 amino acid sequence plus V-gene family, and excluded reads lacking a unique V-gene family. In a later analysis, fewer than 650 highly shared, low-generation-probability nucleotide sequences were removed to address suspected cross-contamination and a sequencing artifact. In a later analysis, a clonal expansion index for each public chain was calculated from normalized within-repertoire ranks of inferred template counts. In a later analysis, generation probabilities were computed with a VDJ recombination model fitted to out-of-frame rearrangements, and the resulting probabilities were checked against IGoR. In a later analysis, TCR-TCR, TCR-HLA and TCR-CMV co-occurrence was scored with hypergeometric tests, and a repertoire-size bias correction was applied to TCR pairs. To estimate false discovery rates, a later analysis permuted the HLA or CMV assignments 20 times. In a later analysis, co-occurring TCRs were grouped using DBSCAN, with TCRdist sequence similarity added in when clustering inside HLA-allele-positive subsets. For co-occurrence clustering, repertoires with fewer than 30,000 or more than 120,000 public chains were excluded, along with a handful of repertoires with anomalous nucleotide sharing. In its TCRdb copy, this immuneACCESS table keeps in-frame sequences only and misses some clones. Where compared with another copy, unresolved V genes explain less than half of these, and the others have no known cause. V and J calls and clone size are those listed in that table; D and trimming were worked out from the DNA. Present in this sample are approximately 140,000 clones, 60% to 85% of which were seen just once. The ten largest account for 1.5% to 2% of the sample.

As to this clone: Its antigen remains undetermined. No qualities accompany the bases; no much larger clone lies one base away.

The cohort comprised 710 or so healthy bone marrow donors. All cohort members were sampled while nominally healthy, although unrecorded immune exposures were likely present. The donor tested CMV seronegative, placing the donor among the 350 or so seronegative members of the cohort. Every donor gave a peripheral blood sample, and the peripheral blood mononuclear cells from that sample were used for TCR beta sequencing. Genomic DNA extraction from the blood cell samples was performed with the Qiagen DNeasy Blood Extraction Kit. The V and J ends are trimmed by 7 bases and 10 bases, leaving 22 bases between them. CDR1 is given as LNHDA and CDR2 as SQIVND, both from the germline V gene (reference sequence). Spanning cysteine to phenylalanine, the CDR3 consists of 15 amino acids. Only the CDR3 part of the read is kept: 45 bases, read in frame from the first base.

The specimen was PBMCs. This TCR derives from a middle-aged man in good health and CMV-seronegative. The V gene is TRBV19 and the J gene is TRBJ1-4; the D region possibly corresponds to TRBD1 (5 bases align). The encoded CDR3 is CASTESGGGWAKLFF. The DNA sequence reads TGTGCCAGTACCGAATCGGGGGGTGGATGGGCAAAACTGTTTTTT.